Listed below are T cell receptor beta chains from one sample, sequenced in a study of shared clonotypes between healthy human individuals. Using immunoSEQ multiplex PCR, the repertoire was profiled, and TCRdb retains in-frame clones only, with some absent. The table shows approximately 1,000,000 clones, with around three quarters occurring only once. The specimen sequenced was memory CD4+ T cells from PBMCs. Receptor source: a man aged 18 to 30 in good health. Some clones in this sample may be carry-over from other donors' samples. CDR3s include the opening cysteine and the closing phenylalanine or tryptophan. D genes are given only for firm matches. Size values are once, few and many counts, or a class for expanded clones, and some rows have none.

V: TRBV2; J: TRBJ2-6; D: .; size: many; DNA: TGTGCCAGCGATCGTTTGGCCAACGTCCTGACTTTC; CDR3: CASDRLANVLTF
V: TRBV15; J: TRBJ2-3; D: .; size: .; DNA: TGTGCCACCAGCAGAGAGGGCAGGGGTTGGGATACGCAGTATTTT; CDR3: CATSREGRGWDTQYF
V: TRBV2; J: TRBJ1-4; D: TRBD1; size: .; DNA: TGTGCCAGCAGTGTGGGACAGGGATTAGAAAAACTGTTTTTT; CDR3: CASSVGQGLEKLFF
V: TRBV5-6; J: TRBJ2-2; D: .; size: .; DNA: TGTGCCAGCAGCCGCATGGGCTCGAACACCGGGGAGCTGTTTTTT; CDR3: CASSRMGSNTGELFF
V: TRBV27; J: TRBJ2-1; D: TRBD2; size: .; DNA: TGTGCCAGCAAGGGGACTAGCGGGAGGGGTGAGCAGTTCTTC; CDR3: CASKGTSGRGEQFF
V: TRBV30; J: TRBJ1-3; D: .; size: .; DNA: TGTGCCTGGGAAACGGGACTGCTTGGAAACACCATATATTTT; CDR3: CAWETGLLGNTIYF
V: TRBV6-5; J: TRBJ2-5; D: .; size: .; DNA: TGTGCCAGCAGTTACAGTCAAGAGACCCAGTACTTC; CDR3: CASSYSQETQYF
V: TRBV28; J: TRBJ2-7; D: .; size: .; DNA: TGTGCCAGCACCCCCTTGACGGCTTACGAGCAGTACTTC; CDR3: CASTPLTAYEQYF
V: TRBV6-5; J: TRBJ2-1; D: TRBD2; size: .; DNA: TGTGCCAGCAGTTACGGGCTAGCGGGAGTCTATGGGCAGTTCTTC; CDR3: CASSYGLAGVYGQFF
V: TRBV9; J: TRBJ1-4; D: .; size: .; DNA: TGTGCCAGCAGCGTAGAGGTGGGGGAGTTTGAAAAACTGTTTTTT; CDR3: CASSVEVGEFEKLFF
V: TRBV6-6; J: TRBJ2-1; D: TRBD2; size: many; DNA: TGTGCCAGCAGGCCACTAGCGGCTCTTCGGGATGGGCAGTTCTTC; CDR3: CASRPLAALRDGQFF
V: TRBV7-8; J: TRBJ1-1; D: .; size: .; DNA: TGTGCCAGCAGCCCAACCCCAGGGTGGACTGAAGCTTTCTTT; CDR3: CASSPTPGWTEAFF
V: TRBV29-1; J: TRBJ2-2; D: TRBD1; size: .; DNA: TGCAGCGTTAAAGCCTTCAGGGGGCGCGCCACCGGGGAGCTGTTTTTT; CDR3: CSVKAFRGRATGELFF
V: TRBV9; J: TRBJ2-3; D: .; size: .; DNA: TGTGCCAGCAGCGGAGCGGCTTCGCTCACAGATACGCAGTATTTT; CDR3: CASSGAASLTDTQYF
V: TRBV29-1; J: TRBJ2-7; D: .; size: .; DNA: TGCAGCGTTGATGGTGGCAACTACGAGCAGTACTTC; CDR3: CSVDGGNYEQYF
V: TRBV11-2; J: TRBJ2-1; D: .; size: once; DNA: TGTGCCAGCAGCTTAGATAGGGATGAGCAGTTCTTC; CDR3: CASSLDRDEQFF
V: TRBV6-5; J: TRBJ2-7; D: .; size: once; DNA: TGTGCCAGCAGTTACAACAGGGTTGTTGGCGAGCAGTACTTC; CDR3: CASSYNRVVGEQYF